The present T cell receptor (beta chain) was sequenced within a study of blood T cell repertoires in COVID-19 (TCRdb year 2020). About the investigation overall: The collaborator samples originated in the United States, Italy and Spain and spanned the acute and convalescent phases of COVID-19. Sample metadata almost always included a de-identified subject ID, COVID-19 status, age in years and sex. The repertoires were released in a freely available public database intended as a resource for research on the immune response to SARS-CoV-2. Samples were obtained from the ongoing ImmuneRACE study (first 160 participants) and from over 1,000 subjects provided by 6 global collaborators. HLA class I and class II types, where available, came from metadata supplied by the sample provider rather than from assay-based typing. Deeply sampled blood TCRbeta repertoires from subjects exposed to, actively infected with, or recovered from COVID-19 were included in the dataset. The prospective study material was composed of cDNA or gDNA derived from T cells, B-cell-depleted T cells, or PBMCs.

TCRbeta CDR3 regions were amplified from genomic DNA using the immunoSEQ Assay, a bias-controlled multiplex PCR. The authors' analysis ran thus. The number of nucleated cells in each sample was estimated from the amplification of reference gene primers within the assay. Sequence reads were collapsed and filtered to measure the absolute abundance of every unique TCRbeta CDR3 rearrangement. For each sample, productive Simpson clonality was calculated by taking the square root of Simpson's diversity index across productive rearrangements. TCRdb took this table from immuneACCESS and kept in-frame rearrangements with V and J called. Such tables lack part of the clones; where checked against another copy, unresolved V genes explain under half of the gap, and the rest is unexplained. The DNA gave D and trimming, while V, J and clone size come from that table. The sample table holds some 250,000 clones, of which about 80% were seen once. The top ten constitute 3.3% of the sample.

According to the germline V gene (reference sequence), CDR1 reads LGHDT and CDR2 reads YNNKEL. Cut back by 7 bases and 8 bases, the V and J ends lie 15 bases apart. The CDR3 goes from the cysteine to the phenylalanine over 13 residues. The sequence is cut down to CDR3 DNA, 39 bases in frame from base 1. As regards this clone: Which antigen it targets is not known. No base quality information exists; no much larger clone differs at one position.

Results the study describes overall, beyond this receptor: The amount of clinical and demographic metadata varied by source and participant and was provided uncurated.

Each collaborating institution followed its own protocols to collect whole blood in K2EDTA tubes. Collaborator samples were shipped for TCRbeta analysis as frozen whole blood, isolated PBMCs, or DNA extracted from either sample type. This receptor chain uses TRBV3-1 (or the pseudogene TRBV3-2) and TRBJ2-1; the D region possibly corresponds to TRBD2 (7 bases align). Source material: peripheral blood. The sequence was collected from a woman older than 75 with acute or convalescent COVID-19. The nucleotides are TGTGCCAGCACTCTTAGAGGGGGGGATGAGCAGTTCTTC. This is translated as CASTLRGGDEQFF.